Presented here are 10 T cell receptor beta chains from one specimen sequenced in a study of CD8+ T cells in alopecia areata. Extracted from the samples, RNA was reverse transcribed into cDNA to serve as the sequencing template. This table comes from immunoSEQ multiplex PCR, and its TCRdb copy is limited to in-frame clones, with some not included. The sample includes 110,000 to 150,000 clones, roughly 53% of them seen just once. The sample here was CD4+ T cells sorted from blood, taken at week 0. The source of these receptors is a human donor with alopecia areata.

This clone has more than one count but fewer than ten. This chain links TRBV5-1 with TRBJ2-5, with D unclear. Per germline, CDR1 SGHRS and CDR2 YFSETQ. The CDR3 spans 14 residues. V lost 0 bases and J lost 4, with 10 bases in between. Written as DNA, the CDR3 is TGCGCCAGCAGCTTGGCTTCTAGATCAGAGACCCAGTACTTC. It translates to CASSLASRSETQYF.

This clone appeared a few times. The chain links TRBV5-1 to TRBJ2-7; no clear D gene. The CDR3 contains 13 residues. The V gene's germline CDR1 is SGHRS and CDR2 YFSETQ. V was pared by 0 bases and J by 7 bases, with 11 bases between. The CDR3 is CASSLGYLEEQYF. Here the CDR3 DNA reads TGCGCCAGCAGCTTGGGGTATTTAGAGGAGCAGTACTTC.

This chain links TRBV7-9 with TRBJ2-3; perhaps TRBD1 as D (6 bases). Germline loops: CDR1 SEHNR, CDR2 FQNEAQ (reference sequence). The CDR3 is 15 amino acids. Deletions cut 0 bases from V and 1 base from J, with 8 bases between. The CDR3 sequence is CASSLAAGGTDTQYF. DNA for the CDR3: TGTGCCAGCAGCTTAGCGGCAGGGGGCACAGATACGCAGTATTTT.

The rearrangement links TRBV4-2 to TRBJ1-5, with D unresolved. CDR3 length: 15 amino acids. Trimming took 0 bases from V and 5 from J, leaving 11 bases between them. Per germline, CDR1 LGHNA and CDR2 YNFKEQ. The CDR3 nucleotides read TGTGCCAGCAGCCAAGATATTACAGTCTATCAGCCCCAGCATTTT. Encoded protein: CASSQDITVYQPQHF.

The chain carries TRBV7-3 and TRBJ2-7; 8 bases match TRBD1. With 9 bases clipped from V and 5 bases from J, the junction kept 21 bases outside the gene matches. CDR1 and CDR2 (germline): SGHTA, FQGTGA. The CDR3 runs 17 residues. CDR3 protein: CASKPGGDPLTWDEQYF. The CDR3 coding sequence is TGTGCCAGTAAGCCAGGGGGCGATCCCCTAACTTGGGACGAGCAGTACTTC.

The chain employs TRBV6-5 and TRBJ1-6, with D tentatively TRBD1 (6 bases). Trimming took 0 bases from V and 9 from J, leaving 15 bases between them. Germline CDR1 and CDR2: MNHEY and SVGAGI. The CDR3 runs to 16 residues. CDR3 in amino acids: CASSYSGERGGSPLHF. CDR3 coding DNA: TGTGCCAGCAGTTACTCAGGAGAGAGAGGGGGTTCACCCCTCCACTTT.

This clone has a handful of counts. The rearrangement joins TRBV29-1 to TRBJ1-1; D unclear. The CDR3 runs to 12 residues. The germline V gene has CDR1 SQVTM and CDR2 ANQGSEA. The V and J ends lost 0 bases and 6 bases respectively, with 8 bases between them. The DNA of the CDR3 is TGCAGCGTTGAAGAAAGCCGAGCTGAAGCTTTCTTT. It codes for CSVEESRAEAFF.

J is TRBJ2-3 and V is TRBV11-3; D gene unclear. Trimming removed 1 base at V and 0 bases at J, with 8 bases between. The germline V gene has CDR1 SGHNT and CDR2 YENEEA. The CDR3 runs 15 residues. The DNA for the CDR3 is TGTGCCAGCAGCTTAGGGGCCGCTAGCACAGATACGCAGTATTTT. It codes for CASSLGAASTDTQYF.

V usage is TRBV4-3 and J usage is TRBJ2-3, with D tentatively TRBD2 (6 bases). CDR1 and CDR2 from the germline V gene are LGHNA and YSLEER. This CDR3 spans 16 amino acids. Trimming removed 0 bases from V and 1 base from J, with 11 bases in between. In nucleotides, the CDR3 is TGCGCCAGCAGCCAAGATGGGCGGGGTGGCACAGATACGCAGTATTTT. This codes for CASSQDGRGGTDTQYF.

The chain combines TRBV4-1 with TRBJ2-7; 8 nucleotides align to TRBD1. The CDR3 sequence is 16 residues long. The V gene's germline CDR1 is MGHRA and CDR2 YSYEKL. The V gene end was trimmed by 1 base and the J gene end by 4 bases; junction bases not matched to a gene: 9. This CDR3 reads CASSQGGQGSFYEQYF. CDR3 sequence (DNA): TGCGCCAGCAGCCAAGGAGGACAGGGTTCTTTTTACGAGCAGTACTTC.